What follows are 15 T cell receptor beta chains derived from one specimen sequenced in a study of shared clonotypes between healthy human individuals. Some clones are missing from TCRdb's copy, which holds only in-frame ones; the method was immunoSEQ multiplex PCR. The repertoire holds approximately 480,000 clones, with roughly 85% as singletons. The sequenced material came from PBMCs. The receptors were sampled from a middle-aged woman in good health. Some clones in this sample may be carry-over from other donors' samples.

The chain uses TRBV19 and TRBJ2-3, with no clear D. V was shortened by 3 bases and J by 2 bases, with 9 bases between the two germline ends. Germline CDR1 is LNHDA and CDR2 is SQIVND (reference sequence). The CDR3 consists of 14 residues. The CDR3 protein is CASSISLATDTQYF. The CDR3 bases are TGTGCCAGTAGTATCTCCCTGGCCACAGATACGCAGTATTTT.

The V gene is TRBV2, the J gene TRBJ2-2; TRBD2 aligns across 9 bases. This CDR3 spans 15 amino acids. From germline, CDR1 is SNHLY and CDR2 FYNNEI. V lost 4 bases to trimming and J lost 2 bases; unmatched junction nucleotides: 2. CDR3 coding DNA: TGTGCCAGCAGTGCTAGCGGGACCAACACCGGGGAGCTGTTTTTT. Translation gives CASSASGTNTGELFF.

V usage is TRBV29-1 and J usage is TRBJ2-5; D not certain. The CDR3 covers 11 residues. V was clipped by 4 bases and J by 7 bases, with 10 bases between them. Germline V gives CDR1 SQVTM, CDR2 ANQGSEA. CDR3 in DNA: TGCAGCGTTGGGCCCCGCGGGACCCAGTACTTC. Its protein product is CSVGPRGTQYF.

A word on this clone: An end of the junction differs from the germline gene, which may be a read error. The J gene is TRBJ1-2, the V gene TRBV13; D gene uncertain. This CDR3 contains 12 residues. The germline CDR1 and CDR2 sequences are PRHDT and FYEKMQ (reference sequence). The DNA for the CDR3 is TGTGCCAGCAGCCTAGGGCCAATTGGCTACACCTTC. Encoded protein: CASSLGPIGYTF.

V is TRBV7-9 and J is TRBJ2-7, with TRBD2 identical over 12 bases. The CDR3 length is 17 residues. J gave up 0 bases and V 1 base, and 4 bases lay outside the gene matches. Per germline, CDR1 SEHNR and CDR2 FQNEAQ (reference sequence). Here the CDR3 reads CASSLGGGLAGSYEQYF. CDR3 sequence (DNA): TGTGCCAGCAGCTTAGGTGGGGGACTAGCGGGCTCCTACGAGCAGTACTTC.

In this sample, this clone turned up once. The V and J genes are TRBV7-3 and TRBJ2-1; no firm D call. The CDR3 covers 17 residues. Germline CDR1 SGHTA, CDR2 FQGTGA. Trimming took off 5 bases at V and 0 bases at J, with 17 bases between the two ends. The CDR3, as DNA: TGTGCCAGCAGCCCAACCCCAGGACGGAACTCCTACAATGAGCAGTTCTTC. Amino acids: CASSPTPGRNSYNEQFF.

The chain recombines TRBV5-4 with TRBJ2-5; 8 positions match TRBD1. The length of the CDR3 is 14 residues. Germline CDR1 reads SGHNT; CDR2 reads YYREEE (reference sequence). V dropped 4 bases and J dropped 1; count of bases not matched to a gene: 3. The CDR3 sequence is CASSVGQGQETQYF. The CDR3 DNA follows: TGTGCCAGCAGCGTAGGACAGGGCCAAGAGACCCAGTACTTC.

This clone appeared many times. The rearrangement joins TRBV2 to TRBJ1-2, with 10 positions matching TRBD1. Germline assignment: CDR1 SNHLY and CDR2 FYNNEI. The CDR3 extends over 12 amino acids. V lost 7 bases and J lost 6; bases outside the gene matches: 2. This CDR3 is CASTGTGDGYTF. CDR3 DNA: TGTGCCAGCACCGGGACAGGGGATGGCTACACCTTC.

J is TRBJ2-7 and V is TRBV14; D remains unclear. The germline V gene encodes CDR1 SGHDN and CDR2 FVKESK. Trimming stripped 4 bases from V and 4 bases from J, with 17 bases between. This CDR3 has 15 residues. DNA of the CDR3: TGTGCCAGCAGCCCCCGATACAGCTTAGGGTACGAGCAGTACTTC. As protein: CASSPRYSLGYEQYF.

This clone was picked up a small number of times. The CDR3 region has the DNA TGTGCCACCAGCAGAGAGGCGGGAACGGCGAACACCGGGGAGCTGTTTTTT. Translation: CATSREAGTANTGELFF. The rearrangement joins TRBV15 to TRBJ2-2, with D tentatively TRBD2 (6 bases). The germline gives CDR1 LNHNV, CDR2 YYDKDF (reference sequence). V lost 0 bases to trimming and J lost 0 bases, with 11 bases between them. This CDR3 comprises 17 residues.

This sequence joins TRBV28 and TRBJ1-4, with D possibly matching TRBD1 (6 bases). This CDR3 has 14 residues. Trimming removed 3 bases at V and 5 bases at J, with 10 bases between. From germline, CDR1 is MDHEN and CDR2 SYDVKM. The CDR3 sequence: CASSFPGVNEKLFF. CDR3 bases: TGTGCCAGCAGTTTTCCAGGGGTGAATGAAAAACTGTTTTTT.

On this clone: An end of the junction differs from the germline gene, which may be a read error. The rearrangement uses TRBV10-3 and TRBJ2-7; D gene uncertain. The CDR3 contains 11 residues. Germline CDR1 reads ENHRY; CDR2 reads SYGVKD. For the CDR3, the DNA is TGTGCCAGCAGTTATACCTACGAGCAGTACTTC. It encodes CASSYTYEQYF.

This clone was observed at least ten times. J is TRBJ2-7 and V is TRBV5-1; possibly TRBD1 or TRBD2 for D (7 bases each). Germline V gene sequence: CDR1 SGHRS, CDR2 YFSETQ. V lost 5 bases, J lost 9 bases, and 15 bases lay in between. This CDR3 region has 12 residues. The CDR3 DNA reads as TGCGCCAGCAGACAAGACAGGGAGGGGCAGTACTTC. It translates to CASRQDREGQYF.

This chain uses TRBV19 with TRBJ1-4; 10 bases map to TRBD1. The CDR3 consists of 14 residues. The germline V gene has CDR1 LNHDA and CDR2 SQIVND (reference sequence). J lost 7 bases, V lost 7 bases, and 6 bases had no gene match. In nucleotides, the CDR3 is TGTGCCAGTACCCCGGACAGGGGGGTTGAAAAACTGTTTTTT. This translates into CASTPDRGVEKLFF.

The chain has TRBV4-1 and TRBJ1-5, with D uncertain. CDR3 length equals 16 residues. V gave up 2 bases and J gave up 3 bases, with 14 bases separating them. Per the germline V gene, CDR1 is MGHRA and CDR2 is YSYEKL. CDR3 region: CASSQRHVATNQPQHF. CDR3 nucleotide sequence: TGCGCCAGCAGCCAAAGGCATGTGGCTACCAATCAGCCCCAGCATTTT.